Listed below are T cell receptor beta chains from one sample, sequenced in a study of PD-1 blockade in classical Hodgkin lymphoma. Sequencing was performed with immunoSEQ multiplex PCR; in TCRdb, only in-frame clones are kept and a portion is missing. This table holds roughly 100,000 clones, around 80% found once. This specimen was peripheral blood mononuclear cells (PBMCs), taken before the fourth cycle of nivolumab. The receptors stem from a human donor with classical Hodgkin lymphoma. The CDR3 runs from the conserved cysteine through the conserved F or W. Each record gives: clone size, J gene, D gene, V gene, CDR3 protein, CDR3 DNA. The D gene is left open where the match is weak. Expanded clones get a size class; other rows say once, few or many, or leave the size out.

size: .
J: TRBJ1-5
D: TRBD1
V: TRBV5-3
CDR3: CARRLRDREAPNQPQHF
DNA: TGTGCCAGAAGACTGCGGGACAGGGAGGCCCCCAATCAGCCCCAGCATTTT

size: .
J: TRBJ2-1
D: TRBD1
V: TRBV7-2
CDR3: CASSQTGGLYNEQFF
DNA: TGTGCCAGCAGCCAAACAGGGGGCCTCTACAATGAGCAGTTCTTC

size: .
J: TRBJ2-5
D: .
V: TRBV7-3
CDR3: CASSLLPLETQYF
DNA: TGTGCCAGCAGCTTGTTGCCCCTGGAGACCCAGTACTTC

size: .
J: TRBJ1-3
D: .
V: TRBV29-1
CDR3: CSVEDVQTGNTIYF
DNA: TGCAGCGTTGAAGATGTACAGACAGGAAACACCATATATTTT

size: .
J: TRBJ1-6
D: TRBD1
V: TRBV10-3
CDR3: CAISERGTEDSPLHF
DNA: TGTGCCATCAGTGAGAGGGGGACAGAAGATTCACCCCTCCACTTT

size: once
J: TRBJ1-5
D: TRBD1
V: TRBV19
CDR3: CASSHPGQLHSNQPQHF
DNA: TGTGCCAGCTCCCATCCGGGACAGCTCCATAGCAATCAGCCCCAGCATTTT

size: .
J: TRBJ2-3
D: TRBD2
V: TRBV7-2
CDR3: CASTDSGSPSGTQYF
DNA: TGTGCCAGCACCGATAGCGGGAGCCCTTCGGGTACGCAGTATTTT

size: few
J: TRBJ2-1
D: TRBD1
V: TRBV10-3
CDR3: CAISESGTAEQFF
DNA: TGTGCCATCAGTGAGTCGGGGACAGCTGAGCAGTTCTTC

size: .
J: TRBJ2-7
D: TRBD1
V: TRBV6-5
CDR3: CASSRDRDYEQYF
DNA: TGTGCCAGCAGCCGGGACAGGGACTACGAGCAGTACTTC

size: .
J: TRBJ1-2
D: .
V: TRBV27
CDR3: CASSLDRGRLGGYTF
DNA: TGTGCCAGCAGTTTAGATCGGGGGAGGTTGGGTGGCTACACCTTC

size: .
J: TRBJ1-1
D: TRBD1
V: TRBV6-5
CDR3: CASSYSWTGDLEAFF
DNA: TGTGCCAGCAGTTACTCTTGGACAGGGGATTTAGAAGCTTTCTTT

size: .
J: TRBJ1-4
D: TRBD1
V: TRBV2
CDR3: CASSGTQGVWEKLFF
DNA: TGTGCCAGCAGTGGGACCCAGGGGGTCTGGGAAAAACTGTTTTTT

size: .
J: TRBJ2-5
D: .
V: TRBV7-2
CDR3: CASSLYRGQYF
DNA: TGTGCCAGCAGCTTATATCGAGGTCAGTACTTC

size: .
J: TRBJ2-7
D: TRBD2
V: TRBV5-6
CDR3: CASSSTSGSMYEQYF
DNA: TGTGCCAGCAGCTCTACTAGCGGGAGCATGTACGAGCAGTACTTC

size: .
J: TRBJ2-3
D: TRBD2
V: TRBV7-3
CDR3: CASSLRGAGTSTDTQYF
DNA: TGTGCCAGCAGCTTAAGGGGAGCGGGAACTAGCACAGATACGCAGTATTTT

size: .
J: TRBJ1-4
D: .
V: TRBV5-6
CDR3: CASSLEQGLNEKLFF
DNA: TGTGCCAGCAGCTTGGAACAGGGACTTAATGAAAAACTGTTTTTT

size: .
J: TRBJ2-1
D: .
V: TRBV19
CDR3: CASAEQSGSYNEQFF
DNA: TGTGCCAGTGCCGAGCAATCGGGCTCCTACAATGAGCAGTTCTTC

size: .
J: TRBJ1-1
D: .
V: TRBV7-9
CDR3: CASTQLVGYTEAFF
DNA: TGTGCCAGCACCCAACTTGTGGGGTACACTGAAGCTTTCTTT

size: .
J: TRBJ1-5
D: TRBD1
V: TRBV6-5
CDR3: CASSLTGTGNQPQHF
DNA: TGTGCCAGCAGTCTCACCGGGACAGGGAATCAGCCCCAGCATTTT

size: .
J: TRBJ1-5
D: .
V: TRBV19
CDR3: CASSAQKRYRNQPQHF
DNA: TGTGCCAGTAGTGCCCAGAAAAGGTATCGCAATCAGCCCCAGCATTTT

size: .
J: TRBJ2-1
D: TRBD2
V: TRBV2
CDR3: CASSAPGTSINEQFF
DNA: TGTGCCAGCAGTGCCCCCGGGACTAGCATCAATGAGCAGTTCTTC

size: .
J: TRBJ1-4
D: .
V: TRBV7-2
CDR3: CASSLEWGDTATNEKLFF
DNA: TGTGCCAGCAGCTTAGAATGGGGGGACACTGCAACTAATGAAAAACTGTTTTTT

size: .
J: TRBJ2-3
D: .
V: TRBV19
CDR3: CASSKAPGISTDTQYF
DNA: TGTGCCAGTAGTAAGGCTCCGGGAATCAGCACAGATACGCAGTATTTT

size: .
J: TRBJ2-2
D: TRBD1
V: TRBV4-3
CDR3: CASSQDPGGQGATGELFF
DNA: TGCGCCAGCAGCCAAGATCCAGGGGGACAGGGGGCCACCGGGGAGCTGTTTTTT

size: .
J: TRBJ2-7
D: TRBD1
V: TRBV7-2
CDR3: CASSLRQGPAEQYF
DNA: TGTGCCAGCAGCCTGCGACAGGGTCCGGCCGAGCAGTACTTC

size: .
J: TRBJ1-2
D: .
V: TRBV27
CDR3: CASAMEGTRGNYGYTF
DNA: TGTGCCAGCGCCATGGAAGGGACAAGGGGAAACTATGGCTACACCTTC

size: .
J: TRBJ2-2
D: TRBD2
V: TRBV7-9
CDR3: CASSLIRTSGRDGTGELFF
DNA: TGTGCCAGCAGTCTCATCAGGACTAGCGGGAGGGATGGCACCGGGGAGCTGTTTTTT

size: .
J: TRBJ1-1
D: .
V: TRBV28
CDR3: CASGNTEAFF
DNA: TGTGCCAGCGGTAACACTGAAGCTTTCTTT

size: .
J: TRBJ2-7
D: .
V: TRBV7-2
CDR3: CASSQHTDRPSYEQYF
DNA: TGTGCCAGCAGCCAGCATACAGACAGGCCCTCCTACGAGCAGTACTTC

size: .
J: TRBJ2-5
D: TRBD2
V: TRBV7-2
CDR3: CASSLIGGAPETQYF
DNA: TGTGCCAGCAGCTTAATCGGGGGGGCCCCAGAGACCCAGTACTTC

size: .
J: TRBJ1-2
D: TRBD1
V: TRBV5-1
CDR3: CASSLGQGGDGYTF
DNA: TGCGCCAGCAGCTTGGGACAGGGAGGGGACGGCTACACCTTC

size: few
J: TRBJ1-4
D: .
V: TRBV5-5
CDR3: CASSVYRATNEKLFF
DNA: TGTGCCAGCAGCGTCTACAGAGCAACTAATGAAAAACTGTTTTTT

size: .
J: TRBJ2-7
D: .
V: TRBV18
CDR3: CASSPGPGSYEQYF
DNA: TGTGCCAGCTCACCGGGGCCAGGGTCCTACGAGCAGTACTTC

size: few
J: TRBJ2-1
D: TRBD2
V: TRBV30
CDR3: CAWSPGLAGYNEQFF
DNA: TGTGCCTGGAGCCCGGGACTAGCGGGGTACAATGAGCAGTTCTTC

size: .
J: TRBJ2-1
D: .
V: TRBV11-3
CDR3: CASSARDKYNEQFF
DNA: TGTGCCAGCAGCGCCCGGGACAAGTACAATGAGCAGTTCTTC

size: .
J: TRBJ2-3
D: .
V: TRBV6-1
CDR3: CASSIRPDTQYF
DNA: TGTGCCAGCAGTATAAGGCCAGATACGCAGTATTTT

size: few
J: TRBJ2-7
D: .
V: TRBV1
CDR3: CTSSRLRSASYEQYF
DNA: TGCACCAGCAGCCGGTTAAGGTCGGCTAGCTACGAGCAGTACTTC

size: .
J: TRBJ1-2
D: TRBD1
V: TRBV7-9
CDR3: CASSLRTGRQINYGYTF
DNA: TGTGCCAGCAGCCTTCGGACAGGGCGCCAGATTAACTATGGCTACACCTTC

size: .
J: TRBJ1-5
D: .
V: TRBV7-2
CDR3: CASSLAGIQPQHF
DNA: TGTGCCAGCAGCTTAGCGGGGATTCAGCCCCAGCATTTT

size: .
J: TRBJ2-4
D: TRBD1
V: TRBV5-1
CDR3: CASSLASRTGLNIQYF
DNA: TGCGCCAGCAGCTTGGCCTCTAGGACAGGGCTAAACATTCAGTACTTC

size: .
J: TRBJ2-7
D: TRBD1
V: TRBV6-4
CDR3: CARNLMGPGQGGNYEQYF
DNA: TGTGCCAGGAACTTAATGGGTCCGGGACAGGGCGGAAACTACGAGCAGTACTTC